This is a list of T cell receptor beta chains from one sample in a study of human T cells and chemical hapten exposure. TCRdb recomputed calls from the RACE reads with MiXCR, one row per CDR3 protein. The table includes 65,000 to 100,000 distinct CDR3 sequences, less than 8% detected once. This material consisted of whole blood, taken in connection with sensitization to the hapten diphenylcyclopropenone (DPC). These receptor sequences come from a woman aged 25 to 39 with alopecia areata. Some clones in this sample may be carry-over from other donors' samples. Each CDR3 is given with its conserved first and last residue. A D gene is named only where the DNA matches it firmly. Some rows mark clone size as missing; the rest say once, few, many or name a class of expanded clone.

D gene	V gene	CDR3 length	J gene	clone size	CDR3 DNA	CDR3 protein
TRBD1	TRBV9	13	TRBJ2-5	few	TGTGCCAGCAGCCCGGGACAGGTAGAGACCCAGTACTTC	CASSPGQVETQYF
.	TRBV2	11	TRBJ1-4	many	TGTGCCAGCAGTTACCATGAAAAACTGTTTTTT	CASSYHEKLFF
TRBD1	TRBV7-8	15	TRBJ1-4	.	TGTGCCAGCATCCCGGGACAGGGATGGTATGAAAAACTGTTTTTT	CASIPGQGWYEKLFF
.	TRBV5-1	15	TRBJ2-2	many	TGCGCCAGCAGCTTGGATGGGCGGACCACCGGGGAGCTGTTTTTT	CASSLDGRTTGELFF
TRBD1	TRBV3-1	14	TRBJ2-2	many	TGTGCCAGCGGGACAGGGGGCGTTGGCGGGGAGCTGTTTTTT	CASGTGGVGGELFF
TRBD2	TRBV12-3/TRBV12-4	17	TRBJ2-3	.	TGTGCCAGCAGTTTACCTGCTAGCGGGGGGTACACAGATACGCAGTATTTT	CASSLPASGGYTDTQYF
.	TRBV12-3/TRBV12-4	11	TRBJ1-1	many	TGTGCCAGCAGTTTTTCGTCTGAAGCTTTCTTT	CASSFSSEAFF
TRBD1	TRBV19	15	TRBJ2-3	many	TGTGCCAGTAGTATTTTCGGACAGGGTGGAGATACGCAGTATTTT	CASSIFGQGGDTQYF
TRBD1	TRBV7-3	15	TRBJ1-1	few	TGTGCCAGCAGCTTGGGACAGGGGGCGAGGACTGAAGCTTTCTTT	CASSLGQGARTEAFF
.	TRBV27	13	TRBJ2-3	few	TGTGCCAGCAGTCCCCTCCAAGTCCATACGCAGTATTTT	CASSPLQVHTQYF
.	TRBV18	13	TRBJ1-2	many	TGTGCCAGCTCACCGGCAGGGGACTATGGCTACACCTTC	CASSPAGDYGYTF
.	TRBV11-2	16	TRBJ2-7	many	TGTGCCAGCAGCACCTTAGTGGGACCGAGCTCCTACGAGCAGTACTTC	CASSTLVGPSSYEQYF
TRBD1	TRBV12-3/TRBV12-4	12	TRBJ1-1	few	TGTGCCAGCAGTTTTGACAGGGCTGAAGCTTTCTTT	CASSFDRAEAFF
TRBD2	TRBV27	17	TRBJ2-2	many	TGTGCCAGCAGTCCAAGGACTAGCGGGGTGAACACCGGGGAGCTGTTTTTT	CASSPRTSGVNTGELFF
.	TRBV9	16	TRBJ1-1	many	TGTGCCAGCAGCGTAGGGGGGGGGCTTTTGAACACTGAAGCTTTCTTT	CASSVGGGLLNTEAFF
.	TRBV20-1	13	TRBJ1-3	.	TGCAGTGCTAGCCGGGACACCGGAAACACCATATATTTT	CSASRDTGNTIYF
TRBD1	TRBV20-1	14	TRBJ1-2	many	TGCAGTGCTAGAGATCGGACAGGGAACTATGGCTACACCTTC	CSARDRTGNYGYTF
.	TRBV18	16	TRBJ2-3	many	TGTGCCAGCTCACTCAAACCGGGACTGAGCACAGATACGCAGTATTTT	CASSLKPGLSTDTQYF
.	TRBV5-1	15	TRBJ2-5	many	TGCGCCAGCAGCTTAGAAGCGGTTCCCCAAGAGACCCAGTACTTC	CASSLEAVPQETQYF
.	TRBV19	14	TRBJ1-1	many	TGTGCCAGTAGTACACAGGTCTATCCGACTGAAGCTTTCTTT	CASSTQVYPTEAFF
TRBD2	TRBV9	15	TRBJ2-3	many	TGTGCCAGCAGCGTTCTTCTAGCGGGGCAAGATACGCAGTATTTT	CASSVLLAGQDTQYF
.	TRBV7-8	14	TRBJ1-2	many	TGTGCCAGCAGCCCAGGACTTCTGCGGGATGGCTACACCTTC	CASSPGLLRDGYTF
.	TRBV29-1	13	TRBJ1-1	few	TGCAGCGTTGAAGAGGTAGGGAACACTGAAGCTTTCTTT	CSVEEVGNTEAFF
.	TRBV5-1	12	TRBJ1-2	many	TGCGCCAGCAGCTTGCCGCCCACGGGCTACACCTTC	CASSLPPTGYTF
.	TRBV2	11	TRBJ1-1	many	TGTGCCAGCAGTGTGGGGTTTGGGGCTTTCTTT	CASSVGFGAFF
TRBD1	TRBV20-1	15	TRBJ1-1	many	TGCAGTGCTGGACGGACAGGGGGATTGAACACTGAAGCTTTCTTT	CSAGRTGGLNTEAFF
.	TRBV7-3	13	TRBJ1-2	.	TGTGCCAGCAGCTTAGATCGGGCGGGAGGCTACACCTTC	CASSLDRAGGYTF
.	TRBV6-1	15	TRBJ2-1	many	TGTGCCAGCAGTGAAATGCCAGGCAGGTACAATGAGCAGTTCTTC	CASSEMPGRYNEQFF
.	TRBV4-2	17	TRBJ2-3	.	TGTGCCAGCAGCCAAGATGTGGGGGGTACTAGCACAGATACGCAGTATTTT	CASSQDVGGTSTDTQYF
TRBD1	TRBV5-1	14	TRBJ1-1	many	TGCGCCAGCAGGTACGGGACAGAGAACACTGAAGCTTTCTTT	CASRYGTENTEAFF
.	TRBV7-8	16	TRBJ1-6	few	TGTGCCAGCAGCTTAGGGTTTGGCAGGGATGGTTCACCCCTCCACTTT	CASSLGFGRDGSPLHF
TRBD2	TRBV27	16	TRBJ2-7	few	TGTGCCAGCAGTCACAAGAGCTTGGCTGCGGGGGACGAGCAGTACTTC	CASSHKSLAAGDEQYF
.	TRBV29-1	14	TRBJ2-1	.	TGCAGCGGCCAACGAATTCAGACGTACAATGAGCAGTTCTTC	CSGQRIQTYNEQFF
TRBD1	TRBV30	12	TRBJ1-2	.	TGTGCCTGGAGCCGGACAGGGGACGCCTACACCTTC	CAWSRTGDAYTF
.	TRBV19	15	TRBJ1-5	few	TGTGCCAGTAGTATAGTGATCACAGGCAATCAGCCCCAGCATTTT	CASSIVITGNQPQHF
.	TRBV6-5	11	TRBJ1-2	many	TGTGCCAGCTCGAGGGGAAAAGGCTACACCTTC	CASSRGKGYTF
TRBD1	TRBV7-9	14	TRBJ1-2	.	TGTGCCAGCAGCTTAGGACAGGGCAACTATGGCTACACCTTC	CASSLGQGNYGYTF
.	TRBV25-1	15	TRBJ1-1	.	TGTGCCAGCAGCCCCAGCAGTGGCTCGGACACTGAAGCTTTCTTT	CASSPSSGSDTEAFF
TRBD1	TRBV2	19	TRBJ1-1	few	TGTGCCAGCAGAATCCTTATACCGGGACAGGGGGCTAGTGGCACTGAAGCTTTCTTT	CASRILIPGQGASGTEAFF
.	TRBV12-3/TRBV12-4	15	TRBJ2-2	few	TGTGCCAGCAGTTATGCGGCTCGGAACACCGGGGAGCTGTTTTTT	CASSYAARNTGELFF
.	TRBV12-3/TRBV12-4	14	TRBJ2-1	many	TGTGCCAGCAGTTTATGGGACTTATACAATGAGCAGTTCTTC	CASSLWDLYNEQFF
.	TRBV3-1	14	TRBJ1-6	many	TGTGCCAGCAGCCAAGGCCAGAGCAATTCACCCCTCCACTTT	CASSQGQSNSPLHF
.	TRBV7-2	16	TRBJ1-1	.	TGTGCCAGCAGTCCTTCACAGGGACTGCTGAACACTGAAGCTTTCTTT	CASSPSQGLLNTEAFF